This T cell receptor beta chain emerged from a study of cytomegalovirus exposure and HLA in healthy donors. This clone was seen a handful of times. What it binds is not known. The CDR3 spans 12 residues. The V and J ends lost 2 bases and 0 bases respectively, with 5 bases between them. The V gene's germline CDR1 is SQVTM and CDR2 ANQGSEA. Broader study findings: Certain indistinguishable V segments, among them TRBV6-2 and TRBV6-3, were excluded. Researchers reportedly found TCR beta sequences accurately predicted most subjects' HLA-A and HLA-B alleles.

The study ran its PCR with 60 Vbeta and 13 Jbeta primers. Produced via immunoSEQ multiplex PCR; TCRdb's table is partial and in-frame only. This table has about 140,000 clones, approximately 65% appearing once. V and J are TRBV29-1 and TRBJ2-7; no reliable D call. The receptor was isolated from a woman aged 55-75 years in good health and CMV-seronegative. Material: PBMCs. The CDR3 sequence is CSVETSSYEQYF. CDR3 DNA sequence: TGCAGCGTTGAAACAAGCTCCTACGAGCAGTACTTC.